This entry concerns a single T cell receptor (beta chain). Antigen: not known. This sample stems from a study of shared clonotypes between healthy human individuals. Study overall: Each donor contributed plates that comprised three CD4 naive, three CD4 memory, two CD8 naive and one CD8 memory.

Data came from immunoSEQ multiplex PCR; TCRdb stores just in-frame clones and leaves some out. The sample has some 1,600,000 clones, 98% seen once. The germline V gene encodes CDR1 MDHEN and CDR2 SYDVKM. V dropped 5 bases and J dropped 4; count of bases not matched to a gene: 9. This CDR3 region has 17 residues. Study outcomes and limitations: Between a handful of donors, naive CD4 clonotypes were shared at a level of around 4.8%.

Sequences were obtained from naive CD4+ T cells sorted from blood. Regarding subset: CD45RA+ positively selected. The V and J genes are TRBV28 and TRBJ2-5, with 14 bases fitting TRBD2. This receptor was identified in a man aged 25-45 years in good health. The CDR3 sequence is CASSQGLAGVIRETQYF. The CDR3, as DNA: TGTGCCAGCAGTCAGGGACTAGCGGGAGTAATAAGAGAGACCCAGTACTTC.